The clone carrying this TCR beta chain has only a few counts. A J-beta primer mix and a sample-barcoded 5' primer were used in a second PCR of about 7 to 11 cycles. Carrying 12 random nucleotides, a template-switch adaptor labeled each individual cDNA molecule. Using its own MiXCR run on the 5' RACE reads, TCRdb lists one record per CDR3 protein. Here the sample spans approximately 800,000 distinct CDR3 sequences, around 25% being singletons. This record belongs to a study of blood T cells in healthy people across ages. These same records also appear under a second study, on T cells of mothers and their children.

Input material: blood. This TCR was recovered from a boy aged 10-17 years in good health.

The DNA for the CDR3 is TGTGCCAGCAGCGAGGCCCCACCCTCCTACGAGCAGTACTTC. This gives the protein CASSEAPPSYEQYF. The V call is TRBV9, the J call TRBJ2-7; D is undetermined. This CDR3 has 14 amino acids. V was shortened by 3 bases and J by 0 bases, with 10 bases between the two germline ends. Germline lookup yields CDR1 SGDLS and CDR2 YYNGEE.